Below, 2 T cell receptor beta chains from the same sample are listed, as sequenced in a study of T cells in Graves' hyperthyroidism and ophthalmopathy (dated by TCRdb to about 2019). The receptor library was made with multiplex PCR. Sequencing took place on an Illumina HiSeq 2000. Amplification of TCR beta CDR3 regions was carried out from RNA transcripts. The first round of RT-PCR for the TCR CDR3 was performed with the HTBI primer set and the Qiagen OneStep RT-PCR kit. TCRdb reanalyzed the raw reads on its own, using fastp at Q25 for trimming and MiXCR for clone calling, and kept in-frame beta chains. Every CDR3 protein is listed once, alongside the most common genes and DNA of its rows. Counted in this sample were 380,000 or so distinct CDR3 sequences; roughly 12% of them appeared once. Of the sample, less than 25% falls within the top ten clones. The sample consisted of blood. The receptors were sampled from a young man with Graves' hyperthyroidism that later progressed to Graves' ophthalmopathy.

This clonotype was detected many times. The chain combines TRBV28 with TRBJ2-7; unclear D gene. The CDR3 has 11 amino acids. The germline V gene has CDR1 MDHEN and CDR2 SYDVKM. Deletions cut 2 bases from V and 6 bases from J, with 5 bases between. The CDR3 DNA sequence: TGTGCCAGCAGTTTAGGGTCCGAGCAGTACTTC. Its protein is CASSLGSEQYF.

This clonotype was counted between two and nine times. V and J are TRBV10-3 and TRBJ1-5, with TRBD1 matching over 11 bases. Germline lookup yields CDR1 ENHRY and CDR2 SYGVKD. The CDR3 contains 20 residues. V was pared by 4 bases and J by 1 base, with 15 bases of the junction left unmatched. CDR3 amino acids: CAISASPGQGGLESNQPQHF. DNA for the CDR3: TGTGCCATCAGTGCCTCTCCGGGACAGGGGGGATTAGAGAGCAATCAGCCCCAGCATTTT.